Listed below are T cell receptor beta chains from one sample, sequenced in a study of tumor T cells in aggressive B-cell lymphoma. Some clones are missing from TCRdb's copy, which holds only in-frame ones; the method was immunoSEQ multiplex PCR. The data contain around 2,600 clones, less than 90% of them singletons. The sample consisted of tumor tissue. The source of these receptors is an adult with diffuse large B cell lymphoma. Both conserved end residues are part of each CDR3. Each record gives: D gene, J gene, V gene, clone size, CDR3 DNA, CDR3 protein. D genes are given only for firm matches. A clone size is listed for some rows: how often the clone was seen (once, few, many), or a class if it is expanded.

TRBD1,TRBJ1-2,TRBV5-1,-,TGCGCCAGCCAGGGACAGGCTGTAGATGGCTACACCTTC,CASQGQAVDGYTF
-,TRBJ2-1,TRBV6-5,-,TGTGCCAGCAGGTCGAGCGGGCACTCCTACAATGAGCAGTTCTTC,CASRSSGHSYNEQFF
TRBD1,TRBJ1-1,TRBV18,-,TGTGCCAGCTCAAGGACAGGGAACACTGAAGCTTTCTTT,CASSRTGNTEAFF
TRBD1,TRBJ2-7,TRBV29-1,-,TGCAGCGTTGGGGGACAGGGGGCAATATACGAGCAGTACTTC,CSVGGQGAIYEQYF
-,TRBJ1-1,TRBV4-2,-,TGTGCCAGCAGCCAAGCGGGGTCGATAGAGAACACTGAAGCTTTCTTT,CASSQAGSIENTEAFF
-,TRBJ2-2,TRBV11-3,-,TGTGCCAGCAGCCCGTGGGGGGCCGGGGAGCTGTTTTTT,CASSPWGAGELFF
TRBD1,TRBJ2-7,TRBV19,-,TGTGCCACCGGCCGACAGGGCACCTACGAGCAGTACTTC,CATGRQGTYEQYF
TRBD1,TRBJ2-2,TRBV2,few,TGTGCCAGCATCCGGGACAGGGCGAACACCGGGGAGCTGTTTTTT,CASIRDRANTGELFF
TRBD1,TRBJ1-1,TRBV6-1,few,TGTGCCAGCAGCCCCAGACAGGGGAACACTGAAGCTTTCTTT,CASSPRQGNTEAFF
-,TRBJ1-1,TRBV5-1,-,TGCGCCCGCAGCTTGGACTTCGCTGAAGCTTTCTTT,CARSLDFAEAFF
TRBD1,TRBJ2-7,TRBV5-1,-,TGCGCCAGCAGCCCGGGACAGGGGATCGCCTACGAGCAGTACTTC,CASSPGQGIAYEQYF
TRBD1,TRBJ1-5,TRBV18,-,TGTGCCAGCTCACCACTTGGGACAGGGAATCAGCCCCAGCATTTT,CASSPLGTGNQPQHF
-,TRBJ2-7,TRBV27,-,TGTGCCAGCAGTTTAGTCCCAGGTTTAACCTACGAGCAGTACTTC,CASSLVPGLTYEQYF
TRBD1,TRBJ2-7,TRBV28,-,TGTGCCAGCAGTTCAAACAGGGGGGACGAGCAGTACTTC,CASSSNRGDEQYF
TRBD1,TRBJ2-5,TRBV12-5,-,TGTGCTAGTGGACCAACAGGGGTGGGAAGAGAGACCCAGTACTTC,CASGPTGVGRETQYF
TRBD1,TRBJ2-7,TRBV18,-,TGTGCCAGCTCACCATGGACCGGGACAGGGGGTAACGAGCAGTACTTC,CASSPWTGTGGNEQYF